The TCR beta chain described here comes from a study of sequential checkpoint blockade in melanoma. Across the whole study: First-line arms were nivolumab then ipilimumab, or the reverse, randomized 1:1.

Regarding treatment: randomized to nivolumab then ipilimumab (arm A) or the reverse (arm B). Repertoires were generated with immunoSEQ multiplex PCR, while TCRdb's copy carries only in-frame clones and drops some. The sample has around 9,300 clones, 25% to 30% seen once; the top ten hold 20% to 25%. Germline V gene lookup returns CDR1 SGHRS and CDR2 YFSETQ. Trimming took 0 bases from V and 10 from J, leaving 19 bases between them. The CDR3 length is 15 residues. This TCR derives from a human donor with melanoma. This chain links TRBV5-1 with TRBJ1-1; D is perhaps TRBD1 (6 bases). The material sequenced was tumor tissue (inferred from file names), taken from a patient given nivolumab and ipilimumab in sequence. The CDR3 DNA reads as TGCGCCAGCAGCTTGGAAGGCGGAGGGGGATTAACAGCTTTCTTT. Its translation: CASSLEGGGGLTAFF.